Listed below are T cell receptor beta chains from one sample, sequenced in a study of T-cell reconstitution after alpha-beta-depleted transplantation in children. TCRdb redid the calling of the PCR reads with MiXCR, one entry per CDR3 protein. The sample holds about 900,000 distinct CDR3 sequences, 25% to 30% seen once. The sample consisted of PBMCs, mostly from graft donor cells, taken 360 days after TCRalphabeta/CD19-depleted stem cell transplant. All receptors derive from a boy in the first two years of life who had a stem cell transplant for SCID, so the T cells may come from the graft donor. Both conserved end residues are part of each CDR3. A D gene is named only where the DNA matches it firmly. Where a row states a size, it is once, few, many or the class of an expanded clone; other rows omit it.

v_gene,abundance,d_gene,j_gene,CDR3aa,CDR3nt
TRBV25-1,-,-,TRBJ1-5,CASSDTREGGNQPQHF,TGTGCCAGCAGTGACACGAGGGAGGGCGGCAATCAGCCCCAGCATTTT
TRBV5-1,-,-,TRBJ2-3,CASTPGASTDTQYF,TGCGCCAGCACCCCCGGGGCTAGCACAGATACGCAGTATTTT
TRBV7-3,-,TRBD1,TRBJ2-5,CASSLHGTGVMTQYF,TGTGCCAGCAGCTTGCACGGGACAGGGGTGATGACCCAGTACTTC
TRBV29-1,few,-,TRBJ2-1,CSVPGALRTAQFF,TGCAGCGTTCCGGGGGCCCTTAGGACCGCGCAGTTCTTC
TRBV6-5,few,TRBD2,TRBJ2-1,CASSYSSPLAGGPNEQFF,TGTGCCAGCAGTTACTCGTCTCCTCTAGCGGGGGGTCCCAATGAGCAGTTCTTC
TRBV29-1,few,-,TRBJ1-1,CSVEGKEHEAFF,TGCAGCGTTGAAGGTAAGGAGCATGAAGCTTTCTTT
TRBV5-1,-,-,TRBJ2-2,CASSWGDTANTGELFF,TGCGCCAGCAGCTGGGGGGACACGGCGAACACCGGGGAGCTGTTTTTT
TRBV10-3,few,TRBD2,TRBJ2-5,CAISLAGQETQYF,TGTGCCATCAGCCTAGCGGGCCAAGAGACCCAGTACTTC
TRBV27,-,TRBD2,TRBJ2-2,CASSPLGLAGYTGELFF,TGTGCCAGCAGTCCGCTTGGACTAGCGGGGTACACCGGGGAGCTGTTTTTT
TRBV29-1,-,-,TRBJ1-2,CSARGGPKNYGYTF,TGCAGCGCCCGCGGGGGACCGAAAAACTATGGCTACACCTTC
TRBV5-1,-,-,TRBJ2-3,CASSLAWLALRTDTQYF,TGCGCCAGCAGCTTGGCCTGGCTAGCTCTGCGCACAGATACGCAGTATTTT
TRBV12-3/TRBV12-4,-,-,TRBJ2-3,CASSFSLAGTDTQYF,TGTGCCAGCAGTTTTAGCCTAGCAGGTACAGATACGCAGTATTTT
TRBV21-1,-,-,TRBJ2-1,CASSVRNSGGYNEQFF,TGTGCCAGCAGCGTGCGAAACAGCGGGGGGTACAATGAGCAGTTCTTC
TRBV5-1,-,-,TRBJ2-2,CASSSERTRPNTGELFF,TGCGCCAGCAGCTCGGAAAGGACGAGACCGAACACCGGGGAGCTGTTTTTT
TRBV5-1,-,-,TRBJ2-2,CASSLSVGISTGELFF,TGCGCCAGCAGCTTGTCAGTAGGGATCAGCACCGGGGAGCTGTTTTTT
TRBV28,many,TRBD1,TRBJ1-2,CASSFRPRTGIYGYTF,TGTGCCAGCAGTTTCCGGCCACGGACAGGGATCTATGGCTACACCTTC
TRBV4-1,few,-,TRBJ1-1,CASSQVGGRNTEAFF,TGCGCCAGCAGCCAAGTGGGCGGAAGAAACACTGAAGCTTTCTTT
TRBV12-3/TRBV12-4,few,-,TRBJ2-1,CASSPSVAYNEQFF,TGTGCCAGCAGTCCTAGCGTCGCCTACAATGAGCAGTTCTTC
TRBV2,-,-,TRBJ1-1,CASREGRLNTEAFF,TGTGCCAGCAGGGAGGGACGATTGAACACTGAAGCTTTCTTT
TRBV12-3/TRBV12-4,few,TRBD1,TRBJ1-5,CASNKDRDQPQHF,TGTGCCAGCAACAAAGACAGGGATCAGCCCCAGCATTTT
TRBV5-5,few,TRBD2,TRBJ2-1,CASSFGRELSGEQFF,TGTGCCAGCAGCTTTGGGCGGGAGCTATCGGGGGAGCAGTTCTTC
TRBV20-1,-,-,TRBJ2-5,CSASTSLGGTQYF,TGCAGTGCTAGTACCAGTCTGGGGGGGACCCAGTACTTC
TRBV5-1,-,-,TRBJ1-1,CASSFGEANTEAFF,TGCGCCAGCAGCTTTGGGGAGGCGAACACTGAAGCTTTCTTT
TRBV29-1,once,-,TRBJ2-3,CSVEGGQGGLTDTQYF,TGCAGCGTTGAAGGAGGACAGGGAGGGCTCACAGATACGCAGTATTTT
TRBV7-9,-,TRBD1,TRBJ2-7,CASSGFRDRAHEQYF,TGTGCCAGCAGCGGGTTCCGGGACAGGGCCCACGAGCAGTACTTC
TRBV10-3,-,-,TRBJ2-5,CAISLGGETQYF,TGTGCCATCAGCCTAGGCGGGGAGACCCAGTACTTC
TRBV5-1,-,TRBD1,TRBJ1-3,CASSLAGQGARNTIYF,TGCGCCAGCAGCTTGGCCGGACAGGGGGCGAGAAACACCATATATTTT
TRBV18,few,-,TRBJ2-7,CASSPPNTPGYEQYF,TGTGCCAGCTCACCACCGAACACCCCCGGCTACGAGCAGTACTTC
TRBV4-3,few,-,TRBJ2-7,CASSQVDKGPYEQYF,TGCGCCAGCAGCCAAGTGGATAAGGGGCCCTACGAGCAGTACTTC
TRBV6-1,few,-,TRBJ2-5,CASGVKALGKGRETQYF,TGTGCCAGCGGAGTGAAAGCGCTGGGGAAGGGTAGGGAGACCCAGTACTTC
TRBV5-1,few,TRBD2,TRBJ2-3,CASSGGLSGFLTQYF,TGCGCCAGCAGCGGGGGACTAAGCGGGTTCCTTACGCAGTATTTT
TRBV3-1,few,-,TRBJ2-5,CASSQVQGGSETQYF,TGTGCCAGCAGCCAAGTTCAGGGGGGGTCGGAGACCCAGTACTTC
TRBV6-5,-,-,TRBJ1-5,CASRLGTVHQPQHF,TGTGCCAGCAGATTAGGAACAGTTCATCAGCCCCAGCATTTT
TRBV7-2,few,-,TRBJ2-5,CASSLGLGWAGAQYF,TGTGCCAGCAGCTTAGGACTGGGATGGGCCGGGGCCCAGTACTTC
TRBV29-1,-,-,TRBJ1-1,CSAEAGRVNTEAFF,TGCAGCGCGGAGGCGGGGCGGGTGAACACTGAAGCTTTCTTT
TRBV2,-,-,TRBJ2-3,CASTLTGSTQYF,TGTGCCAGCACCCTTACGGGGAGTACGCAGTATTTT
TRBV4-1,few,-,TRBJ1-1,CASSQRPAGTLDRRTEAFF,TGCGCCAGCAGCCAAAGGCCTGCAGGGACTCTGGACCGGCGGACTGAAGCTTTCTTT
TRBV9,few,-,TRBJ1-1,CASSVGAAGHTEAFF,TGTGCCAGCAGCGTAGGGGCGGCGGGGCACACTGAAGCTTTCTTT
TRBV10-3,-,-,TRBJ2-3,CAISSPGADTQYF,TGTGCCATCAGTTCACCGGGGGCAGATACGCAGTATTTT
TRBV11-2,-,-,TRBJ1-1,CASSLASSVGAWEAFF,TGTGCCAGCAGCTTAGCGAGCTCAGTGGGGGCTTGGGAAGCTTTCTTT
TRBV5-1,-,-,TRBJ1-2,CASSLGGAGNYGYTF,TGCGCCAGCAGCTTGGGAGGGGCAGGGAACTATGGCTACACCTTC
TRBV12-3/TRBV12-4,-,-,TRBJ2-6,CASTPPGLLSGANVLTF,TGTGCCAGCACTCCTCCGGGGCTCCTCTCTGGGGCCAACGTCCTGACTTTC
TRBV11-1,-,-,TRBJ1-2,CASSLRADVNYGYTF,TGTGCCAGCAGCCTCCGAGCGGACGTGAACTATGGCTACACCTTC
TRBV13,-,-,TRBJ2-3,CASSSGTNTQYF,TGTGCCAGCAGCTCGGGGACAAATACGCAGTATTTT
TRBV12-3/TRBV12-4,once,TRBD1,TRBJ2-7,CASTPTGTVREQYF,TGTGCCAGCACCCCCACCGGGACAGTAAGGGAGCAGTACTTC
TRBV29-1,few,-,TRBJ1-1,CSVEGGGAEAFF,TGCAGCGTTGAGGGCGGAGGGGCAGAAGCTTTCTTT
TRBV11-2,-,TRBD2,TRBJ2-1,CASSRTSGALSSYNEQFF,TGTGCCAGCAGCCGGACTAGCGGAGCCCTGAGCTCCTACAATGAGCAGTTCTTC
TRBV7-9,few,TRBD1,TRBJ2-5,CASSFPDREWETQYF,TGTGCCAGCAGCTTTCCCGACAGGGAGTGGGAGACCCAGTACTTC
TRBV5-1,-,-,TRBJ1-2,CASSPQGGDNSGYTF,TGCGCCAGCAGCCCCCAGGGAGGGGACAATTCTGGCTACACCTTC
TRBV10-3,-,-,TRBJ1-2,CAISESNPRGYTF,TGTGCCATCAGTGAGTCAAACCCTAGAGGCTACACCTTC
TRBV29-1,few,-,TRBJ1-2,CSAAGPVVKGIYGYTF,TGCAGCGCGGCCGGTCCCGTCGTTAAGGGGATCTATGGCTACACCTTC
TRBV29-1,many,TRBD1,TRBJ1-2,CSVEREGAYGYTF,TGCAGCGTTGAAAGGGAGGGGGCTTATGGCTACACCTTC
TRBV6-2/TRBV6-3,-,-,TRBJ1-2,CASGVVGGVGYTF,TGTGCCAGCGGTGTCGTTGGTGGTGTCGGCTACACCTTC
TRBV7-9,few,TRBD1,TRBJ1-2,CASSLAGTGGFYDGYTF,TGTGCCAGCAGCTTAGCCGGGACAGGGGGGTTTTATGATGGCTACACCTTC